This is a list of T cell receptor beta chains from one sample in a study of early T cells in non-severe SARS-CoV-2 infection. TCRdb reprocessed the 5' RACE reads with MiXCR, giving one entry per CDR3 protein. Of some 100,000 distinct CDR3 sequences listed, over 12% were seen once; the top ten hold approximately 0.5%. The sample was whole blood. Receptors originate from an adult who was a healthcare worker with PCR-confirmed SARS-CoV-2 infection or an uninfected control (not recorded which). Both conserved end residues are part of each CDR3.

TRBJ2-1	TRBV6-1	CASSEVRGDEQFF
TRBJ2-1	TRBV5-4	CASNPRAGANEQFF
TRBJ2-1	TRBV11-1	CASSFRVSYSEQFF
TRBJ1-1	TRBV7-9	CASSRPGGTEAFF
TRBJ2-1	TRBV24-1	CATRDRGNEQFF
TRBJ2-2	TRBV9	CASSQPGTGELFF
TRBJ2-1	TRBV9	CASSVWGDSYNEQFF
TRBJ2-1	TRBV3-1	CASSQVWGRGEQFF
TRBJ2-5	TRBV30	CAWSGGLGRQETQYF
TRBJ1-2	TRBV2	CASSVQGVPNYGYTF
TRBJ1-2	TRBV5-1	CASSLQDREGDGYTF
TRBJ1-5	TRBV19	CASSTPDRISNQPQHF
TRBJ1-2	TRBV2	CASRAGAGGYTF
TRBJ2-5	TRBV4-1	CASSQAGQGETQYF
TRBJ2-5	TRBV7-9	CASVGGSGQETQYF
TRBJ2-5	TRBV5-4	CASSLVTDLEETQYF
TRBJ2-1	TRBV6-6	CASSYPTRGIDEQFF
TRBJ2-3	TRBV5-4	CASSLPLGASGGARTDTQYF
TRBJ1-1	TRBV11-2	CASSLMGSRGGTEAFF
TRBJ2-6	TRBV7-8	CASSPFARTLGANVLTF
TRBJ2-2	TRBV28	CASTTNRGRTGELFF
TRBJ2-4	TRBV28	CASSLWGRTVGNIQYF
TRBJ1-5	TRBV7-2	CASSSQGAVYNQPQHF
TRBJ2-1	TRBV7-2	CASSLEGPRYNEQFF
TRBJ2-3	TRBV12-5	CASATTVSTDTQYF
TRBJ1-3	TRBV4-1	CASSPYGTGSGNTIYF
TRBJ1-1	TRBV3-1	CASSQGLWAFF
TRBJ2-2	TRBV9	CASSADSTGELFF
TRBJ2-1	TRBV10-2	CASRVRGDEQFF
TRBJ2-2	TRBV15	CATKDRWAGPNTGELFF
TRBJ1-2	TRBV12-3/TRBV12-4	CASNMGPANNYGYTF
TRBJ2-1	TRBV11-3	CASSIPSGEQFF
TRBJ1-4	TRBV10-2	CASTSRATNEKLFF
TRBJ1-5	TRBV24-1	CATGGQGSNQPQHF
TRBJ1-4	TRBV20-1	CSASYGNEKLFF
TRBJ2-4	TRBV5-1	CASSLAAVGTGIRLAKNIQYF
TRBJ1-2	TRBV6-6	CASSYSEVQGARYGYTF
TRBJ1-3	TRBV2	CASSEEGSSGNTIYF
TRBJ2-3	TRBV5-4	CASSLAIGRRTDTQYF
TRBJ2-5	TRBV20-1	CSARGTSRETQYF
TRBJ1-3	TRBV4-2	CASSQDWAGRGNTIYF
TRBJ2-1	TRBV19	CASGHGRTSDNNEQFF
TRBJ1-2	TRBV4-1	CASSQDGQGDYGYTF
TRBJ2-1	TRBV7-2	CASSSRTANNEQFF
TRBJ2-3	TRBV24-1	CATSDYAGDTQYF
TRBJ1-2	TRBV9	CASSVATSGGYGYTF
TRBJ2-2	TRBV29-1	CSVGPQYTGELFF
TRBJ1-3	TRBV6-5	CASSYSRTGGNTIYF
TRBJ2-3	TRBV29-1	CSVDHQTSDTQYF
TRBJ1-1	TRBV6-6	CASSSDRGAFF
TRBJ1-1	TRBV29-1	CSVVARWDTEAFF
TRBJ1-5	TRBV6-2/TRBV6-3	CASSYSGRGYQPQHF
TRBJ2-3	TRBV2	CASTQGASGVEAQYF
TRBJ1-5	TRBV12-3/TRBV12-4	CASRGPYSNQPQHF
TRBJ1-6	TRBV6-4	CASSEQAGALHF
TRBJ1-4	TRBV18	CASSPGPPEEKLFF
TRBJ2-3	TRBV11-2	CAGSVWGTNTDTQYF
TRBJ1-6	TRBV7-4	CASSSGGQEFISYNSKSPLHF
TRBJ1-2	TRBV29-1	CSVVAGIYGYTF
TRBJ2-1	TRBV5-1	CASSLDRGFGNEQFF